A single sample gave rise to the 17 T cell receptor beta chains below, sequenced in a study of radiation and T cells in renal cell carcinoma. As for time point: blood 2 weeks post-SBRT. The treatment denotes: 15 Gy SBRT to primary tumor, nephrectomy 4 weeks later. The assay was immunoSEQ multiplex PCR, and TCRdb's table has in-frame clones only and misses some. In the table there are about 130,000 clones, around 85% of which are singletons. The sample consisted of blood, taken from a patient whose treatment included radiotherapy and nephrectomy. The receptors were gathered from a man aged 50 or older with renal cell carcinoma.

This clone was recorded many times. This chain links TRBV7-6 with TRBJ1-1, with D unresolved. The CDR3 spans 13 residues. V was cut by 3 bases and J by 1 base, with 6 bases left in between. Germline loops: CDR1 SGHVS, CDR2 FNYEAQ. CDR3 amino acids: CASSLERNTEAFF. As DNA, the CDR3 is TGTGCCAGCAGCTTGGAGAGGAACACTGAAGCTTTCTTT. The entire variable domain, with the rest obtained from reference TRBV7-6 and TRBJ1-1, is as follows: GAGVSQSPRYKVTKRGQDVALRCDPISGHVSLYWYRQALGQGPEFLTYFNYEAQQDKSGLPNDRFSAERPEGSISTLTIQRTEQRDSAMYRCASSLERNTEAFFGQGTRLTVV.

This chain uses TRBV5-1 with TRBJ2-5; 7 positions agree with TRBD2. The V and J ends lost 3 bases and 4 bases, in that order; junction bases with no gene match: 6. The CDR3 totals 14 residues. Looked up from germline, CDR1 is SGHRS and CDR2 is YFSETQ. CDR3 in DNA: TGCGCCAGCAGCTCGACTAGCCCCCGAGAGACCCAGTACTTC. Amino acids: CASSSTSPRETQYF.

The chain joins TRBV19 to TRBJ1-5, with 7 bases matching TRBD1. V dropped 4 bases and J dropped 1; count of bases not matched to a gene: 7. The CDR3 has 16 amino acids. Germline lookup yields CDR1 LNHDA and CDR2 SQIVND (reference sequence). The CDR3 DNA sequence: TGTGCCAGTAGTACCTACAGGGGAGCGAGCAATCAGCCCCAGCATTTT. Translated: CASSTYRGASNQPQHF.

The rearrangement joins TRBV2 to TRBJ2-5, with D perhaps TRBD2 (7 bases). Germline CDR1 SNHLY, CDR2 FYNNEI. The V end was cut by 6 bases, the J end by 4 bases, with 12 bases between. This CDR3 spans 13 amino acids. The CDR3 loop reads CASSGLGGETQYF. The CDR3 nucleotides are TGTGCCAGCAGCGGACTAGGGGGAGAGACCCAGTACTTC.

The rearrangement joins TRBV11-3 to TRBJ2-7; TRBD1 might be the D (6 bases). Germline assignment: CDR1 SGHNT and CDR2 YENEEA. The V end was cut by 1 base, the J end by 6 bases, with 16 bases between. The CDR3 spans 15 residues. CDR3 sequence (DNA): TGTGCCAGCAGCTTAGGACCTCCGGGACACTCCGAGCAGTACTTC. This gives the protein CASSLGPPGHSEQYF.

The chain joins TRBV5-5 to TRBJ1-2; a weak D match, TRBD1 (5 bases). Germline V gene lookup returns CDR1 SGHKS and CDR2 YYEKEE (reference sequence). V dropped 0 bases and J dropped 7 bases, with 10 bases sitting between them. The CDR3 totals 13 residues. The CDR3 loop is CASSLAGLGGYTF. Here the CDR3 DNA reads TGTGCCAGCAGCTTGGCAGGGCTGGGTGGCTACACCTTC.

In its sample, this clone was seen once. The chain has TRBV7-8 and TRBJ2-1; D is possibly TRBD1 or TRBD2 (5 bases each). CDR1 and CDR2 from the germline V gene are SGHVS and FQNEAQ. This CDR3 has 14 residues. The ends were cut back, 5 bases at V and 3 bases at J, with 11 bases in the middle. The CDR3 sequence: CASSPGDGYNEQFF. In DNA form, the CDR3 reads TGTGCCAGCAGCCCCGGGGACGGCTACAATGAGCAGTTCTTC.

The chain is built from TRBV6-5 and TRBJ1-1; D uncertain. The CDR3 contains 14 residues. Trimming stripped 8 bases from V and 4 bases from J, with 17 bases between. Germline-derived CDR1 and CDR2 are MNHEY and SVGAGI. In DNA, the CDR3 is TGTGCCAGCTCCTCGAAGGAGTTTGGCACTGAAGCTTTCTTT. Its translation: CASSSKEFGTEAFF.

The chain joins TRBV4-3 to TRBJ2-2; D unclear. CDR3 length: 15 amino acids. Trimming removed 8 bases at V and 1 base at J, with 14 bases between. Germline V gives CDR1 LGHNA, CDR2 YSLEER. Here the CDR3 reads CASRLSTQNTGELFF. The CDR3 coding sequence is TGCGCCAGCCGCCTGTCGACTCAGAACACCGGGGAGCTGTTTTTT.

This chain links TRBV5-4 with TRBJ1-2, with 9 nucleotides matching TRBD1. There are 14 residues in the CDR3. The V gene's germline CDR1 is SGHNT and CDR2 YYREEE (reference sequence). V was pared by 0 bases and J by 6 bases, with 3 bases of the junction left unmatched. Written as DNA, the CDR3 is TGTGCCAGCAGCTTGGAACAGGGGGCGGATGGCTACACCTTC. As protein: CASSLEQGADGYTF.

The chain has TRBV2 and TRBJ2-3; TRBD2 is a possible D gene (5 bases). The CDR3 runs to 14 residues. The V gene's germline CDR1 is SNHLY and CDR2 FYNNEI. Trimming stripped 1 base from V and 4 bases from J, with 9 bases between. The CDR3: CASSEGSRADTQYF. In DNA form, the CDR3 reads TGTGCCAGCAGTGAAGGTTCGAGGGCAGATACGCAGTATTTT.

This clone was seen a single time. The chain uses TRBV5-4 and TRBJ2-1, with no clear D. Germline lookup yields CDR1 SGHNT and CDR2 YYREEE (reference sequence). V lost 4 bases and J lost 0, with 11 bases in between. CDR3 length equals 15 residues. The CDR3 DNA follows: TGTGCCAGCAGCGTTTTTCATAGCTCCTACAATGAGCAGTTCTTC. Protein sequence: CASSVFHSSYNEQFF.

CDR3 residues: CASSLNPSGAGTGELFF. The CDR3 bases are TGCGCCAGCAGCTTAAACCCTAGCGGGGCAGGCACCGGGGAGCTGTTTTTT. The J gene is TRBJ2-2, the V gene TRBV5-1; 9 nucleotides agree with TRBD2. V dropped 2 bases and J dropped 4; count of bases not matched to a gene: 9. This CDR3 has 17 amino acids. The germline V gene has CDR1 SGHRS and CDR2 YFSETQ.

To note about this clone: This sample includes further DNA sequences coding for the same CDR3. The CDR3 region has the DNA TGTGCCAGCAGTTACGGCCCGAACACCGGGGAGCTGTTTTTT. The encoded protein is CASSYGPNTGELFF. This sequence joins TRBV6-5 and TRBJ2-2, with D uncertain. The CDR3 consists of 14 residues. CDR1 and CDR2 from the germline V gene are MNHEY and SVGAGI. V shed 2 bases and J shed 0 bases, with 4 bases lying between them.

This clone appeared a single time. The chain carries TRBV2 and TRBJ2-1, with D perhaps TRBD1 (6 bases). The germline V gene has CDR1 SNHLY and CDR2 FYNNEI. V was clipped by 6 bases and J by 3 bases, with 15 bases between them. This CDR3 contains 15 residues. CDR3 region: CASRDRDTVYNEQFF. The CDR3 bases are TGTGCCAGCAGGGACCGGGACACGGTCTACAATGAGCAGTTCTTC.

The rearrangement uses TRBV5-4 and TRBJ2-5; 9 bases align to TRBD1. This CDR3 is built from 14 residues. V shed 6 bases, J shed 4 bases, and the junction held 7 bases outside the gene matches. From germline, CDR1 is SGHNT and CDR2 YYREEE (reference sequence). The chain's CDR3 is CASKPMTGGETQYF. The CDR3 DNA sequence: TGTGCCAGCAAACCAATGACAGGGGGAGAGACCCAGTACTTC.

This clone was counted between two and nine times. V is TRBV5-1 and J is TRBJ2-1; 8 nucleotides match TRBD1. This CDR3 has 15 residues. Unmatched junction bases numbered 8, after V lost 4 bases and J lost 5 bases. CDR1 and CDR2 (germline): SGHRS, YFSETQ. The CDR3 here is CASSRTDRENNEQFF. As DNA, the CDR3 is TGCGCCAGCAGCAGAACGGACAGGGAAAACAATGAGCAGTTCTTC.